This TCR beta chain came from a study of beta chain features in type 1 diabetes. Background on the study: All samples together contributed 100 million to 120 million sorted cells for examination. Study-level results: Possibly, sequencing cDNA over-represented cells that had high TCR expression levels.

Of note for this clone: The antigen is undetermined.

All sorted populations exceeded 95% purity. All of the isolated RNA was reverse transcribed, so expressed TCRB transcripts were sequenced. Assay used: immunoSEQ multiplex PCR; TCRdb lists only in-frame clones, some missing. The sample has under 450,000 clones, approximately 16% seen once; the top ten hold roughly 0.017%. V lost 4 bases, J lost 5 bases, and 17 bases lay in between. Germline V lookup: CDR1 SGHTA, CDR2 FQGTGA. This CDR3 is built from 16 residues. This chain links TRBV7-3 with TRBJ2-2, with D possibly being TRBD1 (6 bases). Specimen: naive CD4+ T cells from blood. The source of this sequence is a woman between 18 and 29 years old in good health. The CDR3 loop reads CASSSDGRGRTGELFF. Here the CDR3 DNA reads TGTGCCAGCAGCTCCGATGGCAGGGGCCGAACCGGGGAGCTGTTTTTT.